The 27 T cell receptor beta chains below come from one sample, sequenced in a study of graft-versus-host responses after intestinal transplantation. Clones were sequenced by immunoSEQ multiplex PCR, and TCRdb holds only the in-frame ones, with some missing. Of about 120,000 clones detected, roughly 95% appear once; the ten largest clones hold more than 2.5%. The antigens for these receptors are not known. This specimen was unstimulated CD8+ T cells sorted from spleen or lymph node cells, taken before intestinal transplant. These receptor sequences come from a human donor who received an intestinal transplant.

This clone came up once. The genes are TRBV7-3 and TRBJ1-1; a possible D gene is TRBD1 (6 bases). This CDR3 comprises 13 residues. The germline V gene encodes CDR1 SGHTA and CDR2 FQGTGA. V shed 9 bases and J shed 0 bases, with 11 bases lying between them. CDR3 in DNA: TGTGCCAGTGGACAGACCATGAACACTGAAGCTTTCTTT. Amino acids: CASGQTMNTEAFF.

The CDR3 loop is CASSESTRRNEQFF. The CDR3 coding sequence is TGCGCCAGCAGTGAGTCGACTCGTCGGAATGAGCAGTTCTTC. The V gene is TRBV10-1, the J gene TRBJ2-1; no clear D. Trimming removed 0 bases from V and 7 bases from J, with 10 bases in between. CDR3 size: 14 residues. Germline V gives CDR1 WNHNN, CDR2 SYGVQD (reference sequence).

The DNA of the CDR3 is TGCAGCGTTGAAGAAAACAGCTACGAGCAGTACTTC. Amino acids: CSVEENSYEQYF. This sequence joins TRBV29-1 and TRBJ2-7, with D hard to call. There are 12 residues in the CDR3. The germline V gene has CDR1 SQVTM and CDR2 ANQGSEA. With 0 bases removed from V and 3 bases from J, the gap between germline ends came to 6 bases.

The genes are TRBV19 and TRBJ2-7, with D uncertain. Trimming removed 11 bases from V and 5 bases from J, with 22 bases in between. The CDR3 is made up of 14 amino acids. CDR1 and CDR2 (germline): LNHDA, SQIVND (reference sequence). DNA for the CDR3: TGTGCCCCCCAAGGGTTGAAGGGTGCCAACGAGCAGTACTTC. Its protein product is CAPQGLKGANEQYF.

V is TRBV7-2 and J is TRBJ1-3, with D hard to call. Trimming removed 5 bases at V and 0 bases at J, with 5 bases between. Germline assignment: CDR1 SGHTA and CDR2 FQGNSA. The CDR3 spans 13 residues. The CDR3 region is CASSRSSGNTIYF. CDR3 DNA: TGTGCCAGCAGCCGAAGCTCTGGAAACACCATATATTTT.

The chain employs TRBV28 and TRBJ1-1; TRBD1 might be the D (6 bases). This CDR3 comprises 14 residues. Trimming left V 5 bases short and J 0 bases short, with 10 bases between. The V gene's germline CDR1 is MDHEN and CDR2 SYDVKM. The DNA for the CDR3 is TGTGCCAGCAGTCCGGACAGTCTGAACACTGAAGCTTTCTTT. Translation: CASSPDSLNTEAFF.

This chain connects TRBV5-4 to TRBJ1-1; D uncertain. The CDR3 loop spans 17 amino acids. In germline, CDR1 is SGHNT, CDR2 YYREEE (reference sequence). The germline V and J ends were trimmed by 0 bases and 0 bases, with 15 bases remaining between them. The CDR3, as DNA: TGTGCCAGCAGCTTGGAAGGCGGCAGGAGTATGAACACTGAAGCTTTCTTT. Translation: CASSLEGGRSMNTEAFF.

This chain joins TRBV7-2 and TRBJ2-7; the D is unclear. Trimming pared 2 bases from V and 1 base from J, leaving 6 bases between. This CDR3 has 13 amino acids. Germline-derived CDR1 and CDR2 are SGHTA and FQGNSA. In DNA, the CDR3 is TGTGCCAGCAGCTTAAGGCGGTCCTACGAGCAGTACTTC. Residues: CASSLRRSYEQYF. The variable domain in full, with the rest retrieved from reference TRBV7-2 and TRBJ2-7, is GAGVSQSPSNKVTEKGKDVELRCDPISGHTALYWYRQSLGQGLEFLIYFQGNSAPDKSGLPSDRFSAERTGGSVSTLTIQRTQQEDSAVYLCASSLRRSYEQYFGPGTRLTVT.

The chain joins TRBV10-1 to TRBJ1-1, with D unclear. Trimming shortened V by 0 bases and J by 10 bases, and 15 bases separated the two germline ends. The length of the CDR3 is 14 residues. CDR1 WNHNN and CDR2 SYGVQD come from the germline V gene (reference sequence). The CDR3 sequence: CASSESIGVQRAFF. The CDR3 DNA reads TGCGCCAGCAGTGAGTCGATCGGGGTCCAGCGAGCTTTCTTT.

The V gene is TRBV2, the J gene TRBJ2-7; 8 nucleotides agree with TRBD2. Germline CDR1 reads SNHLY; CDR2 reads FYNNEI. The ends lost 6 bases at V and 3 bases at J; junction bases unmatched: 10. The CDR3 contains 15 residues. DNA for the CDR3: TGTGCCAGCAGGGAAATGGGACTAGAAAACTACGAGCAGTACTTC. Translated: CASREMGLENYEQYF.

V is TRBV27 and J is TRBJ1-4; TRBD1 might be the D (6 bases). The CDR3 loop spans 14 amino acids. CDR1 MNHEY and CDR2 SMNVEV come from the germline V gene (reference sequence). Trimming took 5 bases from V and 8 from J, leaving 15 bases between them. The CDR3: CASSIRDIGEKLFF. The DNA of the CDR3 is TGTGCCAGCAGTATCCGGGACATTGGGGAAAAACTGTTTTTT.

This clone showed up just once. One junction end disagrees with the germline gene, perhaps due to a read error. The chain carries TRBV27 and TRBJ1-2; the match to TRBD1 covers 9 bases. Germline assignment: CDR1 MNHEY and CDR2 SMNVEV (reference sequence). The length of the CDR3 is 14 residues. The CDR3 is CAGSLSRTGDGYTF. As DNA, the CDR3 is TGTGCCGGCAGTTTATCCCGGACAGGGGATGGCTACACCTTC.

The rearrangement uses TRBV5-5 and TRBJ1-1; a possible D gene is TRBD1 (5 bases). CDR3 size: 15 residues. Trimming shortened V by 2 bases and J by 3 bases, and 14 bases separated the two germline ends. CDR1 and CDR2 from the germline V gene are SGHKS and YYEKEE (reference sequence). The CDR3 DNA is TGTGCCAGCAGCTTTTGGGGGACGGGTGACACTGAAGCTTTCTTT. Amino acid sequence: CASSFWGTGDTEAFF.

A remark on this clone: One end of the junction does not line up with germline, which may come from a read error. The chain joins TRBV28 to TRBJ1-4; 8 bases map to TRBD1. This CDR3 region has 14 residues. Germline V gene sequence: CDR1 MDHEN, CDR2 SYDVKM. CDR3 nucleotide sequence: TGTGCCGGCAGTTTACCAGGGGGCGCGGAAAAACTGTTTTTT. It is translated as CAGSLPGGAEKLFF.

This chain links TRBV19 with TRBJ2-1, with TRBD2 matching over 13 bases. The CDR3 sequence is 16 residues long. V lost 4 bases and J lost 6; bases outside the gene matches: 6. CDR1 LNHDA and CDR2 SQIVND come from the germline V gene (reference sequence). In DNA, the CDR3 is TGTGCCAGTAGTACTGGACTAGCGGGAGTTCCCAATGAGCAGTTCTTC. Translating it yields CASSTGLAGVPNEQFF.

About this clone itself: The same CDR3 can be traced to other DNA sequences in this sample. The CDR3 region has the DNA TGTGCCAGCAGTTTACTAGCGGGAGCCTACGAGCAGTACTTC. Amino acid sequence: CASSLLAGAYEQYF. V and J are TRBV28 and TRBJ2-7; 10 bases map to TRBD2. This CDR3 is 14 amino acids long. Germline loops: CDR1 MDHEN, CDR2 SYDVKM. V dropped 2 bases and J dropped 2; count of bases not matched to a gene: 0.

The chain has TRBV5-5 and TRBJ1-5, with TRBD1 matching 8 bases. CDR1 is SGHKS, CDR2 YYEKEE, per germline (reference sequence). The CDR3 is 16 residues long. V lost 4 bases and J lost 2; bases outside the gene matches: 8. DNA for the CDR3: TGTGCCAGCAGCGTGGACAGGGTCCAAGGCAATCAGCCCCAGCATTTT. Its protein product is CASSVDRVQGNQPQHF.

The gene calls are TRBV5-6 and TRBJ1-1, with 9 bases aligning to TRBD1. V dropped 4 bases and J dropped 0; count of bases not matched to a gene: 7. Germline values: CDR1 SGHDT, CDR2 YYEEEE. There are 16 residues in the CDR3. Here the CDR3 DNA reads TGTGCCAGCAGCGGCCGGGACAGGGTCATGAACACTGAAGCTTTCTTT. As protein: CASSGRDRVMNTEAFF.

This sequence joins TRBV2 and TRBJ2-3, with unresolved D. V lost 2 bases and J lost 2, with 5 bases in between. This CDR3 comprises 13 residues. The germline V gene encodes CDR1 SNHLY and CDR2 FYNNEI. CDR3 sequence (DNA): TGTGCCAGCAGTGAACGGGCCACAGATACGCAGTATTTT. Translating gives CASSERATDTQYF. The entire variable domain, with the rest obtained from reference TRBV2 and TRBJ2-3, is as follows: EPEVTQTPSHQVTQMGQEVILRCVPISNHLYFYWYRQILGQKVEFLVSFYNNEISEKSEIFDDQFSVERPDGSNFTLKIRSTKLEDSAMYFCASSERATDTQYFGPGTRLTVL.

The chain is built from TRBV5-4 and TRBJ2-6; D not resolved. Between the trimmed V and J ends, which lost 4 bases and 2 bases, there was a span of 10 bases. The CDR3 sequence is 15 residues long. CDR1 is SGHNT, CDR2 YYREEE, per germline (reference sequence). CDR3 protein: CASSPGEPGANVLTF. CDR3 in DNA: TGTGCCAGCAGCCCCGGTGAGCCTGGGGCCAACGTCCTGACTTTC.

The J gene is TRBJ2-1, the V gene TRBV6-5, with D hard to call. CDR1 MNHEY and CDR2 SVGAGI come from the germline V gene. The CDR3 covers 15 residues. V dropped 2 bases and J dropped 5 bases, with 13 bases sitting between them. DNA for the CDR3: TGTGCCAGCAGTTACGGGCCACCCCTAGACAATGAGCAGTTCTTC. Translation: CASSYGPPLDNEQFF.

The chain combines TRBV7-9 with TRBJ1-2; D possibly corresponds to TRBD1 (5 bases). The CDR3 is 15 residues long. V was cut by 4 bases and J by 8 bases, with 20 bases left in between. Germline V lookup: CDR1 SEHNR, CDR2 FQNEAQ (reference sequence). CDR3: CASSWGPSMDDGYTF. The CDR3 nucleotides read TGTGCCAGCAGCTGGGGACCGTCCATGGACGACGGCTACACCTTC.

This clone was recorded only once. The chain couples TRBV7-9 to TRBJ1-1; D ambiguous. The germline V and J ends were trimmed by 5 bases and 4 bases, with 14 bases remaining between them. The CDR3 consists of 14 residues. The germline V gene encodes CDR1 SEHNR and CDR2 FQNEAQ (reference sequence). The CDR3 spells CASSRVAGSTEAFF. The DNA for the CDR3 is TGTGCCAGCAGCCGAGTCGCGGGTAGCACTGAAGCTTTCTTT.

About this clone itself: This sample includes further DNA sequences coding for the same CDR3. The chain is built from TRBV9 and TRBJ2-3; D is perhaps TRBD1 or TRBD2 (6 bases each). V lost 0 bases and J 0 bases, leaving 11 bases between the germline ends. CDR1 is SGDLS and CDR2 is YYNGEE in the germline V gene. The CDR3 consists of 16 residues. CDR3 protein: CASSVEGGSSTDTQYF. As DNA, the CDR3 is TGTGCCAGCAGCGTAGAAGGGGGGTCGAGCACAGATACGCAGTATTTT.

The chain employs TRBV6-1 and TRBJ2-1; D may be TRBD2 (6 bases). CDR3 length: 15 residues. With 6 bases removed from V and 6 bases from J, the gap between germline ends came to 18 bases. The germline CDR1 and CDR2 sequences are MNHNS and SASEGT. The CDR3 protein is CASRGGLAGSNEQFF. The DNA for the CDR3 is TGTGCCAGCAGGGGGGGTTTAGCCGGGAGCAATGAGCAGTTCTTC.

The chain employs TRBV11-2 and TRBJ2-1; 8 bases fit TRBD2. Unmatched junction bases numbered 11, after V lost 5 bases and J lost 2 bases. Germline CDR1 SGHAT, CDR2 FQNNGV. CDR3 length: 17 amino acids. CDR3 residues: CASSPRREGKTYNEQFF. Written as DNA, the CDR3 is TGTGCCAGCAGCCCCCGACGGGAGGGGAAAACCTACAATGAGCAGTTCTTC.

V is TRBV10-2 and J is TRBJ2-7; no firm D call. Trimming removed 4 bases from V and 3 bases from J, with 10 bases in between. CDR3 size: 13 residues. Looked up from germline, CDR1 is WSHSY and CDR2 is SAAADI. The CDR3 region has the DNA TGCGCCAGCAGTGTAGAGACCTTCTACGAGCAGTACTTC. Translated, it gives CASSVETFYEQYF.